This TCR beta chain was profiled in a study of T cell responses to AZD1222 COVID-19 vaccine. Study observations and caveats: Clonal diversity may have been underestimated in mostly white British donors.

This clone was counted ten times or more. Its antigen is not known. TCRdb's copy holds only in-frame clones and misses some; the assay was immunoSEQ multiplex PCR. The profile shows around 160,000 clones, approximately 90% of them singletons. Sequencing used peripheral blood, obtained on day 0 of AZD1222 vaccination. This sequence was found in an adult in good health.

The CDR3 loop is CAVFRDREPPAYF. Written as DNA, the CDR3 is TGTGCCGTTTTCCGGGACAGGGAACCCCCGGCGTACTTC. The chain carries TRBV7-9 and TRBJ2-7; TRBD1 matches 9 bases. CDR3 length: 13 amino acids. Germline V lookup: CDR1 SEHNR, CDR2 FQNEAQ (reference sequence). The V and J ends lost 11 bases and 12 bases, in that order; junction bases with no gene match: 17.